This is a list of T cell receptor beta chains from one sample in a study of blood T cell repertoires in COVID-19. The data were produced by immunoSEQ multiplex PCR, yet TCRdb's version contains in-frame clones alone and is incomplete. This sample has about 110,000 clones, with around 80% found just once. Sequenced sample: peripheral blood. Receptors originate from an elderly man with COVID-19, enrolled during active disease. The CDR3 runs from the conserved cysteine through the conserved F or W. D genes are given only for firm matches. Clone sizes are given selectively: once, few, many, or a class where the clone is expanded.

CDR3aa,CDR3nt,d_gene,j_gene,len,abundance,v_gene
CASTRLGGRHGYTF,TGTGCCAGCACCCGCTTGGGAGGGAGGCATGGCTACACCTTC,.,TRBJ1-2,14,.,TRBV11-2
CASSGKNSQETQYF,TGTGCCAGCAGTGGAAAGAACAGCCAAGAGACCCAGTACTTC,.,TRBJ2-5,14,.,TRBV2
CASSLIPNSGNTIYF,TGTGCCAGCAGCTTAATCCCAAACTCTGGAAACACCATATATTTT,.,TRBJ1-3,15,few,TRBV7-2
CATGTNRHQPQHF,TGTGCCACCGGGACAAACCGTCATCAGCCCCAGCATTTT,.,TRBJ1-5,13,.,TRBV10-3
CASSTDREGNGYTF,TGTGCCAGTAGTACGGACAGGGAAGGGAATGGCTACACCTTC,TRBD1,TRBJ1-2,14,.,TRBV19
CASSLGTGTSTDTQYF,TGCGCCAGCAGCTTAGGGACAGGGACCAGCACAGATACGCAGTATTTT,TRBD1,TRBJ2-3,16,once,TRBV5-1
CASSFAPSGNYEQYF,TGTGCCAGCAGTTTTGCACCTAGCGGTAACTACGAGCAGTACTTC,TRBD2,TRBJ2-7,15,.,TRBV27
CASSLIAGLLHTEAFF,TGTGCCAGCAGCTTAATTGCAGGCTTGCTCCACACTGAAGCTTTCTTT,.,TRBJ1-1,16,.,TRBV7-2
CASSGDRGLAGLYEQYF,TGTGCCAGCAGCGGAGACAGAGGACTAGCGGGCCTCTACGAGCAGTACTTC,TRBD2,TRBJ2-7,17,.,TRBV7-9
CASSFEWSGELFF,TGTGCCAGCAGCTTCGAGTGGTCCGGGGAGCTGTTTTTT,.,TRBJ2-2,13,.,TRBV7-2
CASSPTGAADTQYF,TGTGCCAGTAGCCCGACAGGGGCAGCAGATACGCAGTATTTT,TRBD1,TRBJ2-3,14,.,TRBV19
CAISTGTIRNEKLFF,TGTGCCATCAGCACAGGGACGATAAGGAATGAAAAACTGTTTTTT,.,TRBJ1-4,15,.,TRBV10-3
CASSVGIAGNDYFF,TGTGCCAGCAGCGTAGGGATAGCGGGAAATGATTACTTCTTC,TRBD2,TRBJ2-1,14,.,TRBV9